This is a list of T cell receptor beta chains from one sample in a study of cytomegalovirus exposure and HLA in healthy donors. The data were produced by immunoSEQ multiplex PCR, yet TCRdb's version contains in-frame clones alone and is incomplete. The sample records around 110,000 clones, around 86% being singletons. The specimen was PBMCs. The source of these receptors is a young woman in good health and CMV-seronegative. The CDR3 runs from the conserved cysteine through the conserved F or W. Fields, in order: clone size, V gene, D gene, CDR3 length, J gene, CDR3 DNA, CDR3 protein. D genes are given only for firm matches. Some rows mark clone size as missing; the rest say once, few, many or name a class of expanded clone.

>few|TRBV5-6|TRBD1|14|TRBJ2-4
TGTGCCAGCAGCCCGGGACAGCCTTTGGACATTCAGTACTTC
CASSPGQPLDIQYF
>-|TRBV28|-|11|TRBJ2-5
TGTGCCAGCAGTCGAGAAGAGACCCAGTACTTC
CASSREETQYF
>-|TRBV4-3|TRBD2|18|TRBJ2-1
TGCGCCAGCAGCCAAGATCATCCGGGACTAGCGGCCTACAATGAGCAGTTCTTC
CASSQDHPGLAAYNEQFF
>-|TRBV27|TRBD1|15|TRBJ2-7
TGTGCCAGCAGTGTAACCGGGACAGGGGACTACGAGCAGTACTTC
CASSVTGTGDYEQYF
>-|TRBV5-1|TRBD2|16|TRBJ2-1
TGCGCCAGCAGCATTGGGACTAGCGGGAGAGAGGGTGAGCAGTTCTTC
CASSIGTSGREGEQFF
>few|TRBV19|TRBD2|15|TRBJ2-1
TGTGCCAGTAGTAGCACTAGCGGGAGTCTGGATGAGCAGTTCTTC
CASSSTSGSLDEQFF
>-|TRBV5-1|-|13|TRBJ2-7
TGCGCCAGCTACGGAGGGACCCCCTACGAGCAGTACTTC
CASYGGTPYEQYF
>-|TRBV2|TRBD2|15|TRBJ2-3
TGTGCCAGCCACGGGACTAGCGGACTTCCAGATACGCAGTATTTT
CASHGTSGLPDTQYF
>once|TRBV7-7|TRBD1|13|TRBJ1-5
TGTGCTAGCAGCCCAGGGACAGTCCAGCCCCAGCATTTT
CASSPGTVQPQHF
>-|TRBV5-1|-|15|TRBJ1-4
TGCGCCAGCAGCTTAGAGGGGGGGACTAATGAAAAACTGTTTTTT
CASSLEGGTNEKLFF
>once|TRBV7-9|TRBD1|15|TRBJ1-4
TGTGCCAGCAGCATAAACAGGGGCTCTAATGAAAAACTGTTTTTT
CASSINRGSNEKLFF
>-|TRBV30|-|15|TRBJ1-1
TGTGCCTGGAGTGTACGGGAGGGATCTAACACTGAAGCTTTCTTT
CAWSVREGSNTEAFF
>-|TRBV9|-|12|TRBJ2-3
TGTGCCAGCAGCGTAGCGACAGATACGCAGTATTTT
CASSVATDTQYF
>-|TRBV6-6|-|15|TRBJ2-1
TGTGCCAGCATAACGGGGATAATGAGAGTGAATGAGCAGTTCTTC
CASITGIMRVNEQFF
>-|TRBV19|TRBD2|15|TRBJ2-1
TGTGCCAGTAAGCTTACTAGCGGAGATTACAATGAGCAGTTCTTC
CASKLTSGDYNEQFF
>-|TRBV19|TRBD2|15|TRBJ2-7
TGTGCCAGTAGTCCCCGGACTAGCGGGATCTACGAGCAGTACTTC
CASSPRTSGIYEQYF
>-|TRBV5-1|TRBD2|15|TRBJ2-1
TGCGCCAGCAGCTCTAGCGGGGTCTCCTACAATGGGCAGTTCTTC
CASSSSGVSYNGQFF
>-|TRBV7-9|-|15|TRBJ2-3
TGTGCCAGCAGCTTAGGGGGCGTGCCCACAGATACGCAGTATTTT
CASSLGGVPTDTQYF
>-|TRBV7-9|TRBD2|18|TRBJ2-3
TGTGCCAGCAGCTTACCCTACAGGCTAGCGGGAAGTGCAGATACGCAGTATTTT
CASSLPYRLAGSADTQYF
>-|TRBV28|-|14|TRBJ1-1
TGTGCCAGCACTCGGGGACTGATGAACACTGAAGCTTTCTTT
CASTRGLMNTEAFF
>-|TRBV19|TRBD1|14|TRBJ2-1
TGTGCCAGTAGTAGCATGACAGGGGCCAATGAGCAGTTCTTC
CASSSMTGANEQFF
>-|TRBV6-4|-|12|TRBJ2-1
TGTGCCAGCAGTAATCAATACAATGAGCAGTTCTTC
CASSNQYNEQFF
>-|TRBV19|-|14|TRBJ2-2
TGTGCCAGTAGTATAGCGGGAAACACCGGGGAGCTGTTTTTT
CASSIAGNTGELFF
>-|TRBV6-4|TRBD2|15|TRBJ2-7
TGTGCCAGCAGTGACTCGACTAGCGGCTCCTACGAGCAGTACTTC
CASSDSTSGSYEQYF
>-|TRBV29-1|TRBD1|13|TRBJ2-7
TGCAGCGTTGAACCAGGACAGGGTGACGAGCAGTACTTC
CSVEPGQGDEQYF
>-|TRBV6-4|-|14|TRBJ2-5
TGTGCCAGCAGCGTTACAGGGAATGGAGAGACCCAGTACTTC
CASSVTGNGETQYF
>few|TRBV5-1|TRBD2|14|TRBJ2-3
TGCGCCAGCGATAGTGGGAGGGGTACAGATACGCAGTATTTT
CASDSGRGTDTQYF
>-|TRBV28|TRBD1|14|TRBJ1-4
TGTGCCAGCAGTTTAACAGGGGGTAGTGAAAAACTGTTTTTT
CASSLTGGSEKLFF
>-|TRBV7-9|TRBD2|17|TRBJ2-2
TGTGCCAGCAGCTTGCCCGGGACTAGCGAGAACACCGGGGAGCTGTTTTTT
CASSLPGTSENTGELFF
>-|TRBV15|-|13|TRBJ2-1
TGTGCCACCAGCAGAGCCGGTAACAATGAGCAGTTCTTC
CATSRAGNNEQFF
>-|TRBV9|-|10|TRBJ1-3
TGTGCCAGGGGGGGGGACACCATATATTTT
CARGGDTIYF